Presented here are 24 T cell receptor beta chains from one specimen sequenced in a study of blood T cell repertoires in COVID-19. Method: immunoSEQ multiplex PCR; TCRdb's copy keeps in-frame clones and lacks some. This sample has 95,000 to 150,000 clones, with around three quarters found just once. The sequenced sample consisted of peripheral blood. These receptors came from a man aged 60 to 75 with active or convalescent COVID-19.

This chain links TRBV14 with TRBJ1-2, with 7 bases matching TRBD1. V was clipped by 4 bases and J by 4 bases; unmatched bases: 6. CDR3 length: 14 residues. Looked up from germline, CDR1 is SGHDN and CDR2 is FVKESK. CDR3 sequence reads: CASSRWGQLYGYTF. The CDR3 coding sequence is TGTGCCAGCAGCCGCTGGGGACAGCTCTATGGCTACACCTTC.

J is TRBJ2-2 and V is TRBV28; weak D call: TRBD2 (6 bases). Deletions cut 3 bases from V and 0 bases from J, with 8 bases between. The CDR3 runs 15 residues. Germline V lookup: CDR1 MDHEN, CDR2 SYDVKM. The CDR3 reads CASSLLATNTGELFF. CDR3 DNA sequence: TGTGCCAGCAGTTTGCTAGCGACGAACACCGGGGAGCTGTTTTTT.

In DNA, the CDR3 is TGTGCCAGCAGCTTGGAGGAGGCTGTGGGGAACACTGAAGCTTTCTTT. It translates to CASSLEEAVGNTEAFF. V gene TRBV5-8 combines with J gene TRBJ1-1; D remains ambiguous. Germline V gives CDR1 SGHTS, CDR2 YDEGEE. V was pared by 0 bases and J by 1 base, with 13 bases between. CDR3 length: 16 amino acids.

The V call is TRBV5-4, the J call TRBJ1-5; TRBD1 agrees at 10 bases. Unmatched junction bases numbered 1, after V lost 2 bases and J lost 2 bases. Germline values: CDR1 SGHNT, CDR2 YYREEE (reference sequence). The CDR3 extends over 15 amino acids. DNA of the CDR3: TGTGCCAGCAGCTTTGGGACAGGGGGCAATCAGCCCCAGCATTTT. This encodes CASSFGTGGNQPQHF.

The sample holds one count of this clone. The chain has TRBV19 and TRBJ1-1; D perhaps matches TRBD1 (5 bases). This CDR3 contains 14 residues. Germline values: CDR1 LNHDA, CDR2 SQIVND (reference sequence). V gave up 1 base and J gave up 5 bases, with 11 bases separating them. CDR3 in DNA: TGTGCCAGTAGTATAGTTGGGGGAGGGACTGAAGCTTTCTTT. Protein product: CASSIVGGGTEAFF.

V is TRBV28 and J is TRBJ1-2; tentatively, D is TRBD1 (5 bases). This CDR3 comprises 14 residues. Germline lookup yields CDR1 MDHEN and CDR2 SYDVKM. Trimming removed 2 bases from V and 6 bases from J, with 13 bases in between. CDR3 DNA: TGTGCCAGCAGTTTAAGCGCAGGGCGGAATGGCTACACCTTC. Translated, it gives CASSLSAGRNGYTF.

J is TRBJ2-1 and V is TRBV24-1; 8 bases are a match to TRBD2. This CDR3 comprises 14 residues. Germline V lookup: CDR1 KGHDR, CDR2 SFDVKD. The trim removed 2 bases at V and 6 bases at J, leaving 2 bases unmatched. DNA of the CDR3: TGTGCCACCAGTGATTGGACTAGCAGCAATGAGCAGTTCTTC. Amino acid sequence: CATSDWTSSNEQFF.

The V call is TRBV20-1, the J call TRBJ2-7; D is possibly TRBD2 (6 bases). CDR1 DFQATT and CDR2 SNEGSKA come from the germline V gene (reference sequence). The CDR3 totals 11 residues. Trimming took off 6 bases at V and 2 bases at J, with 8 bases between the two ends. In DNA, the CDR3 is TGCAGTGCCCGGACTACCTACGAGCAGTACTTC. It is translated as CSARTTYEQYF.

The chain recombines TRBV18 with TRBJ2-5, with 9 bases matching TRBD2. V shed 0 bases and J 4 bases; nucleotides not matched to a gene: 3. The CDR3 is made up of 15 amino acids. Germline V gene sequence: CDR1 KGHSH, CDR2 LQKENI. CDR3 nucleotides: TGTGCCAGCTCACCACCGCGGGGGGGCGGAGAGACCCAGTACTTC. Protein sequence: CASSPPRGGGETQYF.

The chain recombines TRBV30 with TRBJ2-7; 9 positions match TRBD1. The germline CDR1 and CDR2 sequences are GTSNPN and SVGIG (reference sequence). Unmatched junction bases numbered 1, after V lost 5 bases and J lost 2 bases. The CDR3 consists of 12 residues. The CDR3 sequence is CAWGQGTYEQYF. The CDR3, as DNA: TGTGCCTGGGGACAGGGGACCTACGAGCAGTACTTC.

The rearrangement links TRBV5-4 to TRBJ2-1; a weak D match, TRBD1 (6 bases). In germline, CDR1 is SGHNT, CDR2 YYREEE (reference sequence). The CDR3 runs 14 residues. V was shortened by 6 bases and J by 7 bases, with 17 bases between the two germline ends. This chain's CDR3 is CASIPDRKWNEQFF. The CDR3, as DNA: TGTGCCAGCATCCCCGACAGGAAGTGGAATGAGCAGTTCTTC.

J is TRBJ2-1 and V is TRBV5-1; D might be TRBD1 (5 bases). The germline V gene encodes CDR1 SGHRS and CDR2 YFSETQ. This CDR3 is built from 14 residues. The V and J ends lost 7 bases and 3 bases respectively, with 14 bases between them. CDR3 DNA: TGCGCCAGCGGAAGGGGTGACCTCTACAATGAGCAGTTCTTC. Its protein is CASGRGDLYNEQFF. Drawing the rest from reference TRBV5-1 and TRBJ2-1, the complete variable domain is KAGVTQTPRYLIKTRGQQVTLSCSPISGHRSVSWYQQTPGQGLQFLFEYFSETQRNKGNFPGRFSGRQFSNSRSEMNVSTLELGDSALYLCASGRGDLYNEQFFGPGTRLTVL.

This chain uses TRBV29-1 with TRBJ2-1, with 10 bases matching TRBD2. J gave up 7 bases and V 7 bases, and 10 bases lay outside the gene matches. This CDR3 is 14 amino acids long. Germline V gives CDR1 SQVTM, CDR2 ANQGSEA. The CDR3: CSASSGLATNEQFF. Written as DNA, the CDR3 is TGCAGCGCCAGTTCGGGACTAGCGACGAATGAGCAGTTCTTC.

This clone was seen once. The V call is TRBV12-3 or TRBV12-4, the J call TRBJ2-5; possible D gene TRBD2, 6 bases. Trimming took off 6 bases at V and 4 bases at J, with 12 bases between the two ends. This CDR3 region has 13 residues. The CDR3 bases are TGTGCCAGCAGCTTGACTAGTCTAGAGACCCAGTACTTC. It specifies CASSLTSLETQYF.

The chain carries TRBV6-4 and TRBJ2-3, with D tentatively TRBD2 (6 bases). Germline CDR1 and CDR2: MRHNA and SNTAGT. CDR3 size: 13 residues. V was shortened by 4 bases and J by 6 bases, with 11 bases between the two germline ends. CDR3: CASSGQSGDTQYF. CDR3 in DNA: TGTGCCAGCAGTGGGCAAAGCGGGGATACGCAGTATTTT.

The V and J genes are TRBV7-3 and TRBJ1-2; 7 bases are shared with TRBD1. Germline assignment: CDR1 SGHTA and CDR2 FQGTGA. This CDR3 has 13 amino acids. After removal of 4 bases from V and 6 bases from J, the junction contained 5 bases not matched to a gene. The CDR3: CASSSTGVDGYTF. Written as DNA, the CDR3 is TGTGCCAGCAGCTCCACAGGGGTGGATGGCTACACCTTC.

The chain employs TRBV19 and TRBJ2-1, with D perhaps matching TRBD2 (6 bases). Germline CDR1 and CDR2: LNHDA and SQIVND (reference sequence). CDR3 size: 15 residues. V lost 3 bases, J lost 7 bases, and 16 bases lay in between. DNA for the CDR3: TGTGCCAGTAGTATTGCGGCGGAGGGGACGAATGAGCAGTTCTTC. It codes for CASSIAAEGTNEQFF.

This chain uses TRBV5-1 with TRBJ1-1; 9 bases align to TRBD1. The CDR3 loop spans 17 amino acids. After removal of 0 bases from V and 4 bases from J, the junction contained 10 bases not matched to a gene. CDR1 is SGHRS and CDR2 is YFSETQ in the germline V gene. The chain's CDR3 is CASSLGGTGLEGTEAFF. CDR3 DNA sequence: TGCGCCAGCAGCTTGGGCGGGACAGGGTTAGAGGGCACTGAAGCTTTCTTT.

The chain couples TRBV11-2 to TRBJ2-5; D perhaps matches TRBD2 (5 bases). The length of the CDR3 is 13 residues. The germline V and J ends were trimmed by 0 bases and 6 bases, with 8 bases remaining between them. From germline, CDR1 is SGHAT and CDR2 FQNNGV. DNA of the CDR3: TGTGCCAGCAGCTTAGAGAGGGCGAAGACCCAGTACTTC. This sequence encodes CASSLERAKTQYF.

The rearrangement uses TRBV7-2 and TRBJ2-1; 10 bases line up with TRBD2. Germline V gene data show CDR1 as SGHTA and CDR2 as FQGNSA. CDR3 size: 15 residues. J was trimmed by 9 bases and V by 3 bases; bases with no gene match: 8. CDR3 in amino acids: CASSFNLAGEGEQFF. The CDR3 region has the DNA TGTGCCAGCAGCTTCAACCTAGCGGGAGAGGGTGAGCAGTTCTTC. Full variable domain (missing parts from reference TRBV7-2 and TRBJ2-1): GAGVSQSPSNKVTEKGKDVELRCDPISGHTALYWYRQSLGQGLEFLIYFQGNSAPDKSGLPSDRFSAERTGGSVSTLTIQRTQQEDSAVYLCASSFNLAGEGEQFFGPGTRLTVL.

The chain is built from TRBV7-3 and TRBJ1-2; D gene uncertain. V lost 4 bases, J lost 8 bases, and 14 bases lay in between. The CDR3 totals 13 residues. Germline assignment: CDR1 SGHTA and CDR2 FQGTGA. In nucleotides, the CDR3 is TGTGCCAGCAGCTCCCTCGGGGTGGGCGGCTACACCTTC. Protein product: CASSSLGVGGYTF.

V usage is TRBV7-9 and J usage is TRBJ2-7, with D perhaps matching TRBD2 (5 bases). The V end was cut by 2 bases, the J end by 0 bases, with 8 bases between. The length of the CDR3 is 14 residues. CDR1 is SEHNR and CDR2 is FQNEAQ in the germline V gene (reference sequence). This CDR3 is CASSLTEGSYEQYF. The CDR3 DNA reads as TGTGCCAGCAGCTTAACAGAGGGCTCCTACGAGCAGTACTTC.

The chain links TRBV7-3 to TRBJ1-1, with D maybe TRBD1 (6 bases). This CDR3 comprises 16 residues. V lost 2 bases, J lost 5 bases, and 18 bases lay in between. From germline, CDR1 is SGHTA and CDR2 FQGTGA. The CDR3 loop reads CASSLGGGGKRTEAFF. The CDR3 region has the DNA TGTGCCAGCAGCTTAGGGGGAGGGGGAAAGCGGACTGAAGCTTTCTTT.

The chain uses TRBV14 and TRBJ2-7; TRBD2 matches at 7 bases. J lost 2 bases, V lost 5 bases, and 9 bases had no gene match. Germline V gene sequence: CDR1 SGHDN, CDR2 FVKESK. This CDR3 spans 15 amino acids. This CDR3 is CASSWGTGLAYEQYF. CDR3 DNA sequence: TGTGCCAGCAGCTGGGGGACCGGACTAGCCTACGAGCAGTACTTC.